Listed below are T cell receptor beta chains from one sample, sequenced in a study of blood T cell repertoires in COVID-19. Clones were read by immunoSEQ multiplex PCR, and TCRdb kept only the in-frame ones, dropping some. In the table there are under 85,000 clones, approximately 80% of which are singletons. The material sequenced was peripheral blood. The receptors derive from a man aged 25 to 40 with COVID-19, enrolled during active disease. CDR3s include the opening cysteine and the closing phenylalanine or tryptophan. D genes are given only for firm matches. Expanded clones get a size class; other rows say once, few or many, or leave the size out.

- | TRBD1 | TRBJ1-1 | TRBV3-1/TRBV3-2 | CASSHEGAAFF | TGTGCCAGCAGCCATGAGGGGGCGGCTTTCTTT
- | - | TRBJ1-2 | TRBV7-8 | CASSSNAGNYGYTF | TGTGCCAGCAGCTCCAACGCCGGGAACTATGGCTACACCTTC
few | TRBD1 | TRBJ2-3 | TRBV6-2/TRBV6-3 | CASSPGTEADTQYF | TGTGCCAGCAGCCCCGGGACAGAGGCAGATACGCAGTATTTT
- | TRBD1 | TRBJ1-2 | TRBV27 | CASSPSLLGQNGYTF | TGTGCCAGCAGTCCCTCCCTCCTGGGACAGAATGGCTACACCTTC
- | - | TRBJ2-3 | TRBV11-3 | CASSLHSGSTDTQYF | TGTGCCAGCAGCTTACACAGCGGGAGCACAGATACGCAGTATTTT
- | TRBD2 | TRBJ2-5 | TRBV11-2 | CASSPGLAGVYVTQYF | TGTGCCAGCAGCCCGGGACTAGCGGGAGTTTACGTTACCCAGTACTTC
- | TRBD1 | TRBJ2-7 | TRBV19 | CASSMAPGTGKNEQYF | TGTGCCAGTAGTATGGCCCCCGGGACAGGGAAAAACGAGCAGTACTTC
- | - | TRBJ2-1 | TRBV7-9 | CASRSIAEPSYNEQFF | TGTGCCAGCAGGTCAATAGCGGAACCTTCCTACAATGAGCAGTTCTTC
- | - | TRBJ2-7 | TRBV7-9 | CASSGEASYEQYF | TGTGCCAGCAGCGGAGAGGCGTCCTACGAGCAGTACTTC
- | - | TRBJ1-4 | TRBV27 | CASSSRNQAEKLFF | TGTGCCAGCAGTTCCCGAAATCAAGCGGAAAAACTGTTTTTT
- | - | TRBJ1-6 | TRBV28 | CASSLGGKHSPLHF | TGTGCCAGCAGTTTAGGGGGGAAGCATTCACCCCTCCACTTT
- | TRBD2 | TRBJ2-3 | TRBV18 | CASSPGGRPDTQYF | TGTGCCAGCTCACCGGGCGGGAGGCCAGATACGCAGTATTTT
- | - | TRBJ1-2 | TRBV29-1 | CSVAPRTTYYGYTF | TGCAGCGTTGCCCCAAGGACAACCTACTATGGCTACACCTTC
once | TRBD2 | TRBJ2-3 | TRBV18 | CASSQGTSGSGTDTQYF | TGTGCCAGCTCACAAGGGACTAGCGGGAGTGGCACAGATACGCAGTATTTT
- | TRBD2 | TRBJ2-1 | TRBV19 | CASSIVAGEGEQFF | TGTGCCAGTAGTATAGTAGCGGGAGAGGGGGAGCAGTTCTTC
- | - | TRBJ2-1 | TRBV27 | CASGIERELRDEQFF | TGTGCCAGCGGTATTGAACGGGAACTTCGGGATGAGCAGTTCTTC
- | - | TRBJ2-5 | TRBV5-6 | CASSATVPGETQYF | TGTGCCAGCAGCGCGACGGTACCAGGGGAGACCCAGTACTTC
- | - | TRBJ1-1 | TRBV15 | CATSTPRGSYTEAFF | TGTGCCACCAGCACCCCGAGGGGGTCATACACTGAAGCTTTCTTT
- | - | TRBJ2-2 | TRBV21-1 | CASSSKSAVNTGELFF | TGTGCCAGCAGCTCCAAAAGCGCGGTCAACACCGGGGAGCTGTTTTTT
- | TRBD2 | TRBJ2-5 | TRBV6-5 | CASISGGQTQYF | TGTGCCAGCATTTCGGGGGGACAGACCCAGTACTTC
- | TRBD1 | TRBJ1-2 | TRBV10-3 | CAIPQGAYGYTF | TGTGCCATCCCACAGGGGGCCTATGGCTACACCTTC
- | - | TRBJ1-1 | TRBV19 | CASSTWTNTEAFF | TGTGCCAGTAGTACATGGACAAACACTGAAGCTTTCTTT
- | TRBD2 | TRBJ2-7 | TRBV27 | CASSYAPPGLAISYEQYF | TGTGCCAGCAGCTACGCACCCCCGGGACTAGCGATCTCCTACGAGCAGTACTTC
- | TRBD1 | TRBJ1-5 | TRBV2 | CASGETGIINQPQHF | TGTGCCAGTGGTGAGACAGGGATAATCAATCAGCCCCAGCATTTT
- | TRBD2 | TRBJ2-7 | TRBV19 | CASRTGGRATYEQYF | TGTGCCAGCCGAACCGGCGGGAGGGCCACCTACGAGCAGTACTTC
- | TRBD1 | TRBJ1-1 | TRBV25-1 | CASSEFNQLTGRNTEAFF | TGTGCCAGCAGTGAATTTAACCAACTGACAGGGAGGAACACTGAAGCTTTCTTT
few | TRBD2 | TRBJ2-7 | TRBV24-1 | CATSDQTSGVGSHEQYF | TGTGCCACCAGTGACCAGACTAGCGGGGTGGGATCCCACGAGCAGTACTTC
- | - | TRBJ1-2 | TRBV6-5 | CASSYGQYYGYTF | TGTGCCAGCAGTTACGGACAGTACTATGGCTACACCTTC
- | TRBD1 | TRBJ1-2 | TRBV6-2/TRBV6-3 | CASSYQTGPHGYTF | TGTGCCAGCAGTTACCAGACAGGGCCTCATGGCTACACCTTC
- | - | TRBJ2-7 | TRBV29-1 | CSVDLDSSYEQYF | TGCAGCGTTGATCTGGACAGCTCCTACGAGCAGTACTTC
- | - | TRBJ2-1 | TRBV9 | CASSSRLISYNEQFF | TGTGCCAGCAGCTCGCGACTGATTTCCTACAATGAGCAGTTCTTC
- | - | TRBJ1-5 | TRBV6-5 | CASSSTNQPQHF | TGTGCCAGCAGTTCCACAAATCAGCCCCAGCATTTT
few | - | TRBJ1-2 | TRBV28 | CAIWAPNYGYTF | TGTGCCATTTGGGCCCCCAACTATGGCTACACCTTC
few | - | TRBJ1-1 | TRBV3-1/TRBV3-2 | CASSHRQRNTEAFF | TGTGCCAGCAGCCATCGACAGCGGAACACTGAAGCTTTCTTT
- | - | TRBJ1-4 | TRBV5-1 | CASSLGTATNEKLFF | TGCGCCAGCAGCTTGGGGACAGCAACTAATGAAAAACTGTTTTTT
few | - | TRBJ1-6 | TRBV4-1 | CASSQAGDSPLHF | TGCGCCAGCAGCCAAGCAGGGGACTCACCCCTCCACTTT
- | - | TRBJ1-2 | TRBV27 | CASAGRLGLNYGYTF | TGTGCCAGCGCGGGTAGGCTGGGGTTAAACTATGGCTACACCTTC
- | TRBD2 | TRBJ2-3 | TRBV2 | CASRRLAGVTDTQYF | TGTGCCAGCAGAAGACTAGCGGGAGTTACAGATACGCAGTATTTT
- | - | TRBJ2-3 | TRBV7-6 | CASSLGTTGITDTQYF | TGTGCCAGCAGCTTAGGAACAACGGGAATCACAGATACGCAGTATTTT
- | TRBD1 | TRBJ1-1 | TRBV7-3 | CASSSNAGQLNTEAFF | TGTGCCAGCAGCTCGAACGCGGGACAGTTGAACACTGAAGCTTTCTTT
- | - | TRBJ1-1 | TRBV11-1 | CASSLQGRGEAFF | TGTGCCAGCAGCCTGCAGGGGAGGGGTGAAGCTTTCTTT
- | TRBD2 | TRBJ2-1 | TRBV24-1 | CATKQAGGVGEQFF | TGTGCCACCAAGCAAGCGGGAGGGGTTGGGGAGCAGTTCTTC
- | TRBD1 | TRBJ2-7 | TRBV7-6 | CASSLPRYQRTGIYEQYF | TGTGCCAGCAGCTTACCGCGATACCAGAGGACAGGGATCTACGAGCAGTACTTC
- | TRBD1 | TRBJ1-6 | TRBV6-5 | CASSPDRAVGSPLHF | TGTGCCAGCAGTCCGGACAGGGCAGTGGGGTCACCCCTCCACTTT
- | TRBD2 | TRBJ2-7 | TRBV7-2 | CASSLEGGSSYEQYF | TGTGCCAGCAGCTTAGAGGGCGGGAGCTCCTACGAGCAGTACTTC
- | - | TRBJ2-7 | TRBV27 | CASSRDTNPYEQYF | TGTGCCAGCAGCCGGGACACAAATCCCTACGAGCAGTACTTC
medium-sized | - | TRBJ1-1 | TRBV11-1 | CASSWTENGGTEAFF | TGTGCCAGCAGCTGGACTGAAAACGGGGGTACTGAAGCTTTCTTT
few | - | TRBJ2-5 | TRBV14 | CASSDTPRGRKETQYF | TGTGCCAGCAGCGACACCCCCAGGGGACGTAAGGAGACCCAGTACTTC
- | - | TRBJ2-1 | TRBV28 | CASSRDNEQFF | TGTGCCAGCAGCCGGGACAATGAGCAGTTCTTC
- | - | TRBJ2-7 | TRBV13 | CASSLVSRDYEQYF | TGTGCCAGCAGCTTAGTTTCCAGGGATTACGAGCAGTACTTC
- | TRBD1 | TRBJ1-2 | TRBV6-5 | CASSDRTYYGYTF | TGTGCCAGCTCGGACAGGACTTACTATGGCTACACCTTC